The clone carrying this TCR beta chain was seen many times. Its target is not known. Molecular-barcoded quantitative 5'-RACE produced these TCR beta libraries. Via MiXCR, TCRdb re-called the 5' RACE reads, giving one row per CDR3 protein. Of approximately 92,000 distinct CDR3 sequences in the sample, about 9% were seen once. The data belong to a study of CD8 T cells in ankylosing spondylitis. Findings of the study overall: A CD8+ phenotype characterized the disease-linked clones, which were relatively rare in peripheral blood. Reportedly, matched ankylosing spondylitis synovial fluid was significantly enriched for disease-linked clones.

This CDR3 comprises 14 residues. Germline V lookup: CDR1 SGHRS, CDR2 YFSETQ. V shed 5 bases, J shed 4 bases, and the junction held 6 bases outside the gene matches. The source is a male donor with ankylosing spondylitis or in good health (not recorded which). The chain joins TRBV5-1 to TRBJ2-3; 8 bases fit TRBD1. Sequencing was performed on blood, either unsorted or a sorted T cell fraction (not recorded which). The CDR3 loop is CASRLQGGADTQYF. CDR3 coding DNA: TGCGCCAGCAGACTACAGGGGGGAGCAGATACGCAGTATTTT.